Below, 22 T cell receptor beta chains from the same sample are listed, as sequenced in a study of blood T cell repertoires in COVID-19. TCRdb keeps only in-frame clones here, not all; method: immunoSEQ multiplex PCR. Seen here are about 170,000 clones, more than 85% observed once, and the top ten hold more than 6.5%. Material: PBMCs or T cells enriched from blood (not recorded which). The receptors were gathered from a woman aged 45-65 years who had recovered from COVID-19.

The genes are TRBV7-9 and TRBJ2-2, with 8 bases matching TRBD1. The ends lost 2 bases at V and 1 base at J; junction bases unmatched: 3. The CDR3 runs to 16 residues. Germline V lookup: CDR1 SEHNR, CDR2 FQNEAQ (reference sequence). The CDR3 DNA reads as TGTGCCAGCAGCTTACTAGGGACAGGGAACACCGGGGAGCTGTTTTTT. Translation gives CASSLLGTGNTGELFF. The full variable domain, in which reference TRBV7-9 and TRBJ2-2 provide the parts outside the CDR3, is DTGVSQNPRHKITKRGQNVTFRCDPISEHNRLYWYRQTLGQGPEFLTYFQNEAQLEKSRLLSDRFSAERPKGSFSTLEIQRTEQGDSAMYLCASSLLGTGNTGELFFGEGSRLTVL.

This clone turned up a few times. The V and J genes are TRBV5-1 and TRBJ2-7, with 8 bases lining up with TRBD2. Germline CDR1 and CDR2: SGHRS and YFSETQ. The CDR3 loop spans 15 amino acids. Losses at the gene ends were 0 bases for V and 6 bases for J; bases not matched to a gene: 8. CDR3 sequence reads: CASSLEGTRLSEQYF. In nucleotides, the CDR3 is TGCGCCAGCAGCTTGGAGGGGACTAGACTCTCCGAGCAGTACTTC.

This chain links TRBV18 with TRBJ1-4; D perhaps matches TRBD1 (6 bases). V was trimmed by 2 bases and J by 7 bases, leaving 14 bases between them. Germline V gene lookup returns CDR1 KGHSH and CDR2 LQKENI. The CDR3 runs 15 residues. CDR3 sequence reads: CASSPVQGRGEKLFF. Here the CDR3 DNA reads TGTGCCAGCTCACCAGTGCAGGGGCGAGGTGAAAAACTGTTTTTT. The complete variable domain, with remaining parts taken from reference TRBV18 and TRBJ1-4, reads NAGVMQNPRHLVRRRGQEARLRCSPMKGHSHVYWYRQLPEEGLKFMVYLQKENIIDESGMPKERFSAEFPKEGPSILRIQQVVRGDSAAYFCASSPVQGRGEKLFFGSGTQLSVL.

The chain recombines TRBV6-4 with TRBJ1-6, with TRBD1 identical over 10 bases. The CDR3 covers 15 residues. Unmatched junction bases numbered 8, after V lost 5 bases and J lost 10 bases. Per the germline V gene, CDR1 is MRHNA and CDR2 is SNTAGT. CDR3 amino acids: CASSPGTGEPSPLHF. For the CDR3, the DNA is TGTGCCAGCAGTCCCGGGACAGGGGAACCATCACCCCTCCACTTT.

The rearrangement links TRBV7-2 to TRBJ1-1; D perhaps matches TRBD1 (5 bases). V lost 1 base to trimming and J lost 1 base, with 10 bases between them. This CDR3 contains 15 residues. Per germline, CDR1 SGHTA and CDR2 FQGNSA. The CDR3 coding sequence is TGTGCCAGCAGCTTAGGTGGGGCATCGAACACTGAAGCTTTCTTT. This translates into CASSLGGASNTEAFF. The variable domain in full, completed from reference TRBV7-2 and TRBJ1-1, reads GAGVSQSPSNKVTEKGKDVELRCDPISGHTALYWYRQSLGQGLEFLIYFQGNSAPDKSGLPSDRFSAERTGGSVSTLTIQRTQQEDSAVYLCASSLGGASNTEAFFGQGTRLTVV.

The chain is built from TRBV7-2 and TRBJ1-2, with 7 nucleotides matching TRBD1. Trimming removed 2 bases from V and 6 bases from J; junction bases left unmatched: 6. Germline lookup yields CDR1 SGHTA and CDR2 FQGNSA. There are 14 residues in the CDR3. DNA for the CDR3: TGTGCCAGCAGCTTATTACAGGGGAAGGATGGCTACACCTTC. Amino acids: CASSLLQGKDGYTF.

The chain combines TRBV6-1 with TRBJ2-7, with D tentatively TRBD1 (5 bases). With 0 bases removed from V and 7 bases from J, the gap between germline ends came to 13 bases. CDR1 is MNHNS, CDR2 SASEGT, per germline. The CDR3 loop spans 14 amino acids. The CDR3 loop reads CASSEADRVGEQYF. In DNA form, the CDR3 reads TGTGCCAGCAGTGAAGCTGACAGAGTCGGGGAGCAGTACTTC.

The V and J genes are TRBV7-2 and TRBJ2-7; 11 nucleotides align to TRBD2. V dropped 5 bases and J dropped 6; count of bases not matched to a gene: 9. The V gene's germline CDR1 is SGHTA and CDR2 FQGNSA. The CDR3 sequence is 15 residues long. Here the CDR3 DNA reads TGTGCCAGCAGCGGAGCACTAGCGGGAGTTGTCGAGCAGTACTTC. Translated: CASSGALAGVVEQYF.

This rearrangement joins TRBV28 to TRBJ1-5, with 7 bases lining up with TRBD1. Trimming cost V 7 bases and J 8 bases; bases outside gene matches: 11. From germline, CDR1 is MDHEN and CDR2 SYDVKM. CDR3 length: 14 residues. In nucleotides, the CDR3 is TGTGCCAGCACCCCAGGGGGAACAGTTAAGCCCCAGCATTTT. Translation: CASTPGGTVKPQHF.

The chain carries TRBV12-5 and TRBJ2-2, with TRBD1 matching 7 bases. Per the germline V gene, CDR1 is LGHNT and CDR2 is FRNRAP. The junction had 6 bases not matched to a gene; V was cut back by 6 bases and J by 2 bases. The CDR3 runs 15 residues. The DNA of the CDR3 is TGTGCTAGTGGCCGGGACAGAGTCAACACCGGGGAGCTGTTTTTT. Translating it yields CASGRDRVNTGELFF.

The rearrangement links TRBV15 to TRBJ2-1; D possibly corresponds to TRBD1 (6 bases). This CDR3 is built from 13 residues. V was shortened by 5 bases and J by 11 bases, with 16 bases between the two germline ends. Germline lookup yields CDR1 LNHNV and CDR2 YYDKDF (reference sequence). The CDR3 is CATSRDNQAKQFF. The CDR3, as DNA: TGTGCCACCAGCCGGGACAATCAAGCGAAGCAGTTCTTC.

The chain joins TRBV9 to TRBJ2-7; TRBD2 aligns across 9 bases. The J segment lost 0 bases and the V segment lost 3 bases, leaving 7 bases of the junction unmatched. Germline lookup yields CDR1 SGDLS and CDR2 YYNGEE. The CDR3 loop spans 16 amino acids. CDR3 protein: CASSGRLAENSYEQYF. DNA for the CDR3: TGTGCCAGCAGCGGAAGACTAGCGGAAAACTCCTACGAGCAGTACTTC. The variable domain in full, completed from reference TRBV9 and TRBJ2-7, reads DSGVTQTPKHLITATGQRVTLRCSPRSGDLSVYWYQQSLDQGLQFLIQYYNGEERAKGNILERFSAQQFPDLHSELNLSSLELGDSALYFCASSGRLAENSYEQYFGPGTRLTVT.

The rearrangement links TRBV2 to TRBJ1-4; 11 nucleotides align to TRBD1. In germline, CDR1 is SNHLY, CDR2 FYNNEI. This CDR3 comprises 16 residues. The V gene end was trimmed by 5 bases and the J gene end by 10 bases; junction bases not matched to a gene: 12. CDR3 nucleotides: TGTGCCAGCAGTTCCCGGACAGGGGGCCGAATACGAAAACTGTTTTTT. Translated: CASSSRTGGRIRKLFF. Complete variable domain (other parts from reference TRBV2 and TRBJ1-4): EPEVTQTPSHQVTQMGQEVILRCVPISNHLYFYWYRQILGQKVEFLVSFYNNEISEKSEIFDDQFSVERPDGSNFTLKIRSTKLEDSAMYFCASSSRTGGRIRKLFFGSGTQLSVL.

The gene calls are TRBV9 and TRBJ2-4; weak D call: TRBD1 (6 bases). The CDR3 is 13 residues long. Germline-derived CDR1 and CDR2 are SGDLS and YYNGEE. Trimming took 0 bases from V and 12 from J, leaving 13 bases between them. The CDR3 spells CASSVATQGAQYF. CDR3 in DNA: TGTGCCAGCAGCGTAGCTACACAGGGAGCTCAGTACTTC.

V gene TRBV6-5 combines with J gene TRBJ2-5, with D unresolved. V gave up 5 bases and J gave up 2 bases, with 3 bases separating them. Germline CDR1 is MNHEY and CDR2 is SVGAGI. This CDR3 comprises 11 residues. The CDR3 DNA follows: TGTGCCAGCAGTATACAAGAGACCCAGTACTTC. Protein sequence: CASSIQETQYF.

This chain connects TRBV12-3 or TRBV12-4 to TRBJ1-5; 9 nucleotides align to TRBD1. V dropped 8 bases and J dropped 6; count of bases not matched to a gene: 5. This CDR3 has 13 residues. The CDR3 DNA reads as TGTGCCAGCTCGGGACAGGGACTTCAGCCCCAGCATTTT. Translation gives CASSGQGLQPQHF.

The gene calls are TRBV28 and TRBJ2-3; maybe TRBD2 (6 bases). CDR1 is MDHEN and CDR2 is SYDVKM in the germline V gene. This CDR3 comprises 15 residues. Trimming took 3 bases from V and 5 from J, leaving 15 bases between them. The CDR3 coding sequence is TGTGCCAGCAGTTTGGCCGGGAGCGCTAGAGATACGCAGTATTTT. It yields the protein CASSLAGSARDTQYF. Complete variable domain (other parts from reference TRBV28 and TRBJ2-3): DVKVTQSSRYLVKRTGEKVFLECVQDMDHENMFWYRQDPGLGLRLIYFSYDVKMKEKGDIPEGYSVSREKKERFSLILESASTNQTSMYLCASSLAGSARDTQYFGPGTRLTVL.

This chain joins TRBV27 and TRBJ2-7, with 7 positions matching TRBD2. The germline gives CDR1 MNHEY, CDR2 SMNVEV (reference sequence). This CDR3 region has 13 residues. V was clipped by 5 bases and J by 6 bases; unmatched bases: 7. The CDR3 is CASSQLASGEQYF. CDR3 DNA: TGTGCCAGCAGTCAACTAGCGTCGGGCGAGCAGTACTTC.

J is TRBJ1-6 and V is TRBV6-2 or TRBV6-3; D unclear. Germline CDR1 and CDR2: MNHEY and SVGEGT. The V end was cut by 5 bases, the J end by 7 bases, with 18 bases between. The CDR3 consists of 16 residues. The CDR3 sequence: CASSNFDRGGNSPLHF. The CDR3 DNA reads TGTGCCAGCAGTAATTTTGACCGCGGAGGGAATTCACCCCTCCACTTT.

The chain couples TRBV6-5 to TRBJ1-1, with D possibly matching TRBD1 (5 bases). The CDR3 runs to 12 residues. In germline, CDR1 is MNHEY, CDR2 SVGAGI. Trimming cost V 6 bases and J 6 bases, with 11 bases left between them. DNA for the CDR3: TGTGCCAGCAGGGGCAGGGAGGCTGAAGCTTTCTTT. It translates to CASRGREAEAFF.

V is TRBV9 and J is TRBJ1-1; D may be TRBD1 (5 bases). This CDR3 region has 14 residues. CDR1 is SGDLS and CDR2 is YYNGEE in the germline V gene. Trimming shortened V by 2 bases and J by 1 base, and 9 bases separated the two germline ends. CDR3 in DNA: TGTGCCAGCAGCGTTACCACAGGGAACACTGAAGCTTTCTTT. Amino acids: CASSVTTGNTEAFF.

The rearrangement joins TRBV2 to TRBJ2-7, with 9 bases fitting TRBD1. CDR1 and CDR2 (germline): SNHLY, FYNNEI. This CDR3 comprises 14 residues. Trimming at V came to 6 bases and at J to 0 bases, leaving 3 bases not matched to a gene. CDR3 coding DNA: TGTGCCAGCAGGTGGACAGGGGCCTCCTACGAGCAGTACTTC. Translating gives CASRWTGASYEQYF.